What follows describes a single T cell receptor (beta chain). This entry belongs to a study of blood T cell repertoires in COVID-19. At the level of the study: Acute and convalescent COVID-19 samples came from the United States, Italy and Spain. Sources were T cells, B-cell-depleted T cells, or PBMCs; the material itself was cDNA or gDNA.

The V gene's germline CDR1 is LNHDA and CDR2 SQIVND (reference sequence). Trimming took 4 bases from V and 7 from J, leaving 10 bases between them. CDR3 length: 12 residues. Only in-frame clones appear in the TCRdb table, and some are missing; sequencing was by immunoSEQ multiplex PCR. This table has fewer than 200,000 clones, approximately 85% appearing once. The sample was peripheral blood. V gene TRBV19 combines with J gene TRBJ1-2, with D tentatively TRBD1 (6 bases). This sequence was found in a man between 60 and 75 years old who had recovered from COVID-19. The CDR3 coding sequence is TGTGCCAGTAGTACCCACAGGGCTGGCTACACCTTC. Translation gives CASSTHRAGYTF. Based on the CDR3 plus reference TRBV19 and TRBJ1-2, the full variable domain is DGGITQSPKYLFRKEGQNVTLSCEQNLNHDAMYWYRQDPGQGLRLIYYSQIVNDFQKGDIAEGYSVSREKKESFPLTVTSAQKNPTAFYLCASSTHRAGYTFGSGTRLTVV.